The clone carrying this TCR beta chain was seen many times. Its antigen is not identified. Time point specified: sample taken at primary tumor resection. From tumor, nontumor lung or frozen PBMC, whole RNA was taken unsorted for sequencing. The cohort: 70 to 75 early-stage, untreated non-small cell lung cancer patients. V gave up 0 bases and J gave up 3 bases, with 17 bases separating them. The CDR3 covers 17 residues. Looked up from germline, CDR1 is LGHNA and CDR2 is YSLEER. Each CDR3 protein gets one entry after TCRdb re-called the 5' RACE reads with MiXCR. The data show tens of thousands of distinct CDR3 sequences, 4% to 6% seen once. The sample belongs to a study of spatial heterogeneity in lung cancer. General observations from the study: Expanded tumor TCRs that were ubiquitous appeared in blood more at resection than follow-up.

The sequencing here drew on PBMCs, taken at surgery. This rearrangement joins TRBV4-3 to TRBJ1-2; no definite D call. The receptor was derived from a female donor with early-stage non-small cell lung cancer. The CDR3 DNA is TGCGCCAGCAGCCAAGAATATCCGGCCAGGCAGTACTATGGCTACACCTTC. Amino acids: CASSQEYPARQYYGYTF.